This TCR beta chain appears in the sequencing data of a study of blood T cells in healthy people across ages. CDR3 length equals 19 residues. The second PCR ran about 6 to 12 cycles with a sample-barcoded 5' primer and J-beta primers. TCRdb used MiXCR to reprocess the 5' RACE reads, holding one entry per CDR3 protein. The table records hundreds of thousands of distinct CDR3 sequences, over 20% of them present only once. Comments on this clonotype: The junction and the germline gene differ at one end; a read error may be behind it.

This rearrangement joins TRBV23-1 to TRBJ2-6; D not certain. TRBV23-1 is given ORF status, its function remaining uncertain. This receptor was taken from a man aged 65-85 years in good health. Material: blood. The CDR3 loop reads CANSHEDSHGDSGANVLTF. DNA of the CDR3: TGCGCCAACAGTCATGAAGACTCCCACGGTGACTCTGGGGCCAACGTCCTGACTTTC.